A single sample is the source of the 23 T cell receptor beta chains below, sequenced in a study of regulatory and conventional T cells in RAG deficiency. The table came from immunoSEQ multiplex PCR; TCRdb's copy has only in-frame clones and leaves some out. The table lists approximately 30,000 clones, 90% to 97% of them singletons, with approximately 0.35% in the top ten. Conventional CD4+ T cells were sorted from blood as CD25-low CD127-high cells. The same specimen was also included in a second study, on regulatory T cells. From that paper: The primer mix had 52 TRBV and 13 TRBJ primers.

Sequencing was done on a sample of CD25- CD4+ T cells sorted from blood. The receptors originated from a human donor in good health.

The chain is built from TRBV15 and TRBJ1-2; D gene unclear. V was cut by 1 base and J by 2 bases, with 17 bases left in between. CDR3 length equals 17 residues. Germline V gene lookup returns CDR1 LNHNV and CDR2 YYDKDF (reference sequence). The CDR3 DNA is TGTGCCACCAGCAGAGGTCCGCCCGCGGGGAGGAACTATGGCTACACCTTC. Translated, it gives CATSRGPPAGRNYGYTF.

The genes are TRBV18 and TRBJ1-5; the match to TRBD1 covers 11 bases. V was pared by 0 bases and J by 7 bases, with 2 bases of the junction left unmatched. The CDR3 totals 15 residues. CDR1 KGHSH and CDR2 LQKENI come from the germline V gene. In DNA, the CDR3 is TGTGCCAGCTCACCACCGGGACAGGGGGTGCAGCCCCAGCATTTT. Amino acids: CASSPPGQGVQPQHF.

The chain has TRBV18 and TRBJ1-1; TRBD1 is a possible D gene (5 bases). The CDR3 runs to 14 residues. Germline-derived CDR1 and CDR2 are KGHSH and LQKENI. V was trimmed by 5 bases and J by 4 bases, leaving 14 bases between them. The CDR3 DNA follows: TGTGCCAGCTCAGCCACCTCAGGGTCCACTGAAGCTTTCTTT. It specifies CASSATSGSTEAFF.

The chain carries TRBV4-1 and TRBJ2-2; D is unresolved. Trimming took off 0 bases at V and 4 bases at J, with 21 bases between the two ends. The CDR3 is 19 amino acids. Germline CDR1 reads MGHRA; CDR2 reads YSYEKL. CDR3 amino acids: CASSQDVLMGQRSTGELFF. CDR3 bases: TGCGCCAGCAGCCAAGATGTTCTAATGGGCCAAAGAAGCACCGGGGAGCTGTTTTTT.

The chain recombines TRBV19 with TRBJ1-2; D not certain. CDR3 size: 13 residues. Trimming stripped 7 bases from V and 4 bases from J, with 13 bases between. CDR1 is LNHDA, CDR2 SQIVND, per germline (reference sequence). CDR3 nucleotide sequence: TGTGCCAGTACCTATGGGCACACCTATGGCTACACCTTC. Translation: CASTYGHTYGYTF.

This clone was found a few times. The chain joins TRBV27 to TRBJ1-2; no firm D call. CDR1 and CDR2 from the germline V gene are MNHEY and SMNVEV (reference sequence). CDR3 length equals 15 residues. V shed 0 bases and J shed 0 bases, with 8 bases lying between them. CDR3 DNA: TGTGCCAGCAGTTTATCGAGGAGGGCTAACTATGGCTACACCTTC. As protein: CASSLSRRANYGYTF.

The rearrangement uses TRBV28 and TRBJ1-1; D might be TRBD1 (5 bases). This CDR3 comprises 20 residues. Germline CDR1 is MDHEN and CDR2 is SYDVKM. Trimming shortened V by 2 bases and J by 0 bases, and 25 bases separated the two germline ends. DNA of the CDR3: TGTGCCAGCAGTTTACGTAGGGGTTGGGGCCGGGGACTGGTGAACACTGAAGCTTTCTTT. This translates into CASSLRRGWGRGLVNTEAFF.

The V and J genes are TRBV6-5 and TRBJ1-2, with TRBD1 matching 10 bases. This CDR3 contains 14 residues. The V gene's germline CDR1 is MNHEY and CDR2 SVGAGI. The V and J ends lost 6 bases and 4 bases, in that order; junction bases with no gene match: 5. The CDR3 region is CASRETGGFYGYTF. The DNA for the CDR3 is TGTGCCAGCAGGGAGACAGGGGGCTTCTATGGCTACACCTTC.

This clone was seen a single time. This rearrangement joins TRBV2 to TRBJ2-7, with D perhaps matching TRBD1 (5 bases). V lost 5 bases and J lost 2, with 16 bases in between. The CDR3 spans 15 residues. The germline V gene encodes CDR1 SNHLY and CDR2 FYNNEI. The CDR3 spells CASSSQGTQTYEQYF. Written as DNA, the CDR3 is TGTGCCAGCAGTTCGCAGGGAACGCAAACCTACGAGCAGTACTTC.

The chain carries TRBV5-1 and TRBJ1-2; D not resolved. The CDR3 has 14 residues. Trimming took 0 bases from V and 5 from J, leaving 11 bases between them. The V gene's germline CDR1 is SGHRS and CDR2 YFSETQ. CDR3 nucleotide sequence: TGCGCCAGCAGCTTGGATGCTGAGGATTATGGCTACACCTTC. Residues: CASSLDAEDYGYTF.

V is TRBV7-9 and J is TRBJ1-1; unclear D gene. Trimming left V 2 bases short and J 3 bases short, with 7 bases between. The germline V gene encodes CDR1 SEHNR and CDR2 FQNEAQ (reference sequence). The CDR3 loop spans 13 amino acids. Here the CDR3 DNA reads TGTGCCAGCAGCTTAACCGGGGACACTGAAGCTTTCTTT. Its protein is CASSLTGDTEAFF.

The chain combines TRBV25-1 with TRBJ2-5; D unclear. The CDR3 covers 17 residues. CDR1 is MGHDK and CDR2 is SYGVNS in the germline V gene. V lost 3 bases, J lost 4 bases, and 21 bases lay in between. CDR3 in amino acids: CASSDLTLIHHGETQYF. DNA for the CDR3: TGTGCCAGCAGTGATCTAACACTAATTCACCACGGAGAGACCCAGTACTTC. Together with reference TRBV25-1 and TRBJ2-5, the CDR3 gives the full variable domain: EADIYQTPRYLVIGTGKKITLECSQTMGHDKMYWYQQDPGMELHLIHYSYGVNSTEKGDLSSESTVSRIRTEHFPLTLESARPSHTSQYLCASSDLTLIHHGETQYFGPGTRLLVL.

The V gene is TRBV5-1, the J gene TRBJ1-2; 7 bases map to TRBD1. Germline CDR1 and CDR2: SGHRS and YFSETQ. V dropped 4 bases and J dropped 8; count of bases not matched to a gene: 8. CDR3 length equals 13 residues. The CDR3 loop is CASSIAGQQGYTF. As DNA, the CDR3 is TGCGCCAGCAGCATAGCGGGACAGCAGGGCTACACCTTC.

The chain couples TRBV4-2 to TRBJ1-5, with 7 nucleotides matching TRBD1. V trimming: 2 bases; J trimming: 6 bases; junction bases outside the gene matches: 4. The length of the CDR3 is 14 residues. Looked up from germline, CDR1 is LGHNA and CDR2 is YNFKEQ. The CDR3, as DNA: TGTGCCAGCAGCCAAATCCGGGACAGTCAGCCCCAGCATTTT. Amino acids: CASSQIRDSQPQHF.

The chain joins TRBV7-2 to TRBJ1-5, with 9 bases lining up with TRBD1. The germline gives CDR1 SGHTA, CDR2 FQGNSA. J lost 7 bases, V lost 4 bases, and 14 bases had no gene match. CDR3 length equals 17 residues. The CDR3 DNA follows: TGTGCCAGCAGCTCTTTAAAGGGACAGGGCGAGAGGCAGCCCCAGCATTTT. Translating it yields CASSSLKGQGERQPQHF.

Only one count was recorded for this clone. CDR3 bases: TGTGCCAGCAGCGACCTAGCGGGGGTGAACACCGGGGAGCTGTTTTTT. Its protein product is CASSDLAGVNTGELFF. This chain joins TRBV6-4 and TRBJ2-2; 10 nucleotides line up with TRBD2. V lost 6 bases to trimming and J lost 1 base; unmatched junction nucleotides: 5. Germline-derived CDR1 and CDR2 are MRHNA and SNTAGT. The CDR3 covers 16 residues.

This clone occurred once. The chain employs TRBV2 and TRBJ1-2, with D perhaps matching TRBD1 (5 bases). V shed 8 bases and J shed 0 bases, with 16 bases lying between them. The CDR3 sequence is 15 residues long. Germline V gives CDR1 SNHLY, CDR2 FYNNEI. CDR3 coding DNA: TGTGCCAGCCCGGAAGGAGGGGCAGCTAACTATGGCTACACCTTC. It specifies CASPEGGAANYGYTF.

The CDR3 coding sequence is TGTGCCTGGAGTGCCGGGACAGGGGGATATCAGCCCCAGCATTTT. Protein product: CAWSAGTGGYQPQHF. This rearrangement joins TRBV30 to TRBJ1-5; 11 bases are a match to TRBD1. The CDR3 is 15 residues long. Germline CDR1 GTSNPN, CDR2 SVGIG (reference sequence). J was trimmed by 5 bases and V by 1 base; bases with no gene match: 4.

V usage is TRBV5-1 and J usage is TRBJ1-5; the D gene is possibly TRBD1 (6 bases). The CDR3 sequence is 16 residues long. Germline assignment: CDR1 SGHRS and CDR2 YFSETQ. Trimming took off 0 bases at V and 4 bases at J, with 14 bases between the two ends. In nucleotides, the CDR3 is TGCGCCAGCAGCTTGGATGGGACACATATAAATCAGCCCCAGCATTTT. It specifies CASSLDGTHINQPQHF. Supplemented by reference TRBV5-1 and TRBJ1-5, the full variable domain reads KAGVTQTPRYLIKTRGQQVTLSCSPISGHRSVSWYQQTPGQGLQFLFEYFSETQRNKGNFPGRFSGRQFSNSRSEMNVSTLELGDSALYLCASSLDGTHINQPQHFGDGTRLSIL.

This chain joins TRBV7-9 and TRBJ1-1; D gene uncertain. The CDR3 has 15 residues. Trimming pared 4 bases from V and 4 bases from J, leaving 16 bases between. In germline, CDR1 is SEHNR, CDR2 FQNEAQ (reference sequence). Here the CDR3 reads CASSSGAGSSTEAFF. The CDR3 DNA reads TGTGCCAGCAGCTCCGGCGCCGGGTCTTCCACTGAAGCTTTCTTT.

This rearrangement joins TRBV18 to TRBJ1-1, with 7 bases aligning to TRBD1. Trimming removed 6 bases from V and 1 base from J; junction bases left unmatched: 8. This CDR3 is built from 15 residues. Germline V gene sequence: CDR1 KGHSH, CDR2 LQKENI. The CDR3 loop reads CASSTTGASNTEAFF. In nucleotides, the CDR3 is TGTGCCAGCTCGACAACAGGGGCTTCGAACACTGAAGCTTTCTTT.

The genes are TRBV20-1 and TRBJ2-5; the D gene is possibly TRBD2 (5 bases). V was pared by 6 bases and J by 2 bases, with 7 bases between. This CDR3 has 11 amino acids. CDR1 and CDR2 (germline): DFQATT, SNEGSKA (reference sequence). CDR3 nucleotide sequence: TGCAGTGCCGGGAAGCAAGAGACCCAGTACTTC. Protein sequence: CSAGKQETQYF.

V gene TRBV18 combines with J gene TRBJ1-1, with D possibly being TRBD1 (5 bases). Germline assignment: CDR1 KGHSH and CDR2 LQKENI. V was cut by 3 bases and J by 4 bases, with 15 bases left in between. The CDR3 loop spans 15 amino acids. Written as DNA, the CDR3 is TGTGCCAGCTCACCTCAGGGAACCGAGGCCACTGAAGCTTTCTTT. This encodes CASSPQGTEATEAFF.